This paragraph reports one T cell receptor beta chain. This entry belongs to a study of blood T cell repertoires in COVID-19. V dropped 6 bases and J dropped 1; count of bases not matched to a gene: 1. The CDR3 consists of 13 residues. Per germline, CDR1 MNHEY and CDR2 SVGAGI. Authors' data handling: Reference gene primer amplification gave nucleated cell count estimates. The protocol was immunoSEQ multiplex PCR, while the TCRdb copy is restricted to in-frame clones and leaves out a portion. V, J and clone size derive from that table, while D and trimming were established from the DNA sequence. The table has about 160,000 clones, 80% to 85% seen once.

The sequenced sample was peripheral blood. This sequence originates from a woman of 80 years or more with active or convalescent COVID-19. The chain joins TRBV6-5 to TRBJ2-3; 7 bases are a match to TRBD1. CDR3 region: CASRTGGTDTQYF. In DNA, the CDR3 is TGTGCCAGCAGAACAGGGGGCACAGATACGCAGTATTTT.